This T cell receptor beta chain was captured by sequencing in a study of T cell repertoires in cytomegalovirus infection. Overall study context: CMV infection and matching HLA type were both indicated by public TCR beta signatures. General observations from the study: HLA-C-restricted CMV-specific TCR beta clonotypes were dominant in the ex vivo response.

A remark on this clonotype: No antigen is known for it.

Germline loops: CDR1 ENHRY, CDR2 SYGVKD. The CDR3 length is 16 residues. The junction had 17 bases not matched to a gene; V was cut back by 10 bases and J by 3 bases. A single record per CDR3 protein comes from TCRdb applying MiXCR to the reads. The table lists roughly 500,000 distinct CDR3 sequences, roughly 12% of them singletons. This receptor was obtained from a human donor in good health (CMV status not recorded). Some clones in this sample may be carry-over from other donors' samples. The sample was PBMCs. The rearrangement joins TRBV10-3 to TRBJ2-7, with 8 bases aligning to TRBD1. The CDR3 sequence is CATSFSDRGGNYEQYF. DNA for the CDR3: TGTGCCACCTCTTTTTCCGACAGGGGAGGTAACTACGAGCAGTACTTC.